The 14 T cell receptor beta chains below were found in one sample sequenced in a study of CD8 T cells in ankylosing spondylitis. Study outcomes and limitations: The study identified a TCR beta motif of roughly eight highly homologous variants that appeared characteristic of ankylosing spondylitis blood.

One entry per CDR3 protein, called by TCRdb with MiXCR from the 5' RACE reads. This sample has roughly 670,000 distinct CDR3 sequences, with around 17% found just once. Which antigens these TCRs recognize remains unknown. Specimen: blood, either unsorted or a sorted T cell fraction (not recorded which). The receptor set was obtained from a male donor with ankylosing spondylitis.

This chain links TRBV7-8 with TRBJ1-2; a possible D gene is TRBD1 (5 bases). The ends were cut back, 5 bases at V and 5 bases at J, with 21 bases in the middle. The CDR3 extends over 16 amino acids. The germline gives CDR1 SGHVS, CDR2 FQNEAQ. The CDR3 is CASSPLLVRDGYGYTF. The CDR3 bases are TGTGCCAGCAGCCCCCTGTTGGTCAGGGATGGTTATGGCTACACCTTC.

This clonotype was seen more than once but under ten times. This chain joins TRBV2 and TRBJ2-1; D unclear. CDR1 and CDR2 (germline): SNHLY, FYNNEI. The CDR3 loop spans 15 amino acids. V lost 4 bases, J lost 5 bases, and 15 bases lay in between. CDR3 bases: TGTGCCAGCAGTGCGGCGGCGACCTTAAACAATGAGCAGTTCTTC. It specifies CASSAAATLNNEQFF.

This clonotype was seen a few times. Written as DNA, the CDR3 is TGTGCCTGGACGGACGAAAACATTCAGTACTTC. Its translation: CAWTDENIQYF. The gene calls are TRBV30 and TRBJ2-4, with no clear D. The length of the CDR3 is 11 residues. Germline values: CDR1 GTSNPN, CDR2 SVGIG (reference sequence). V was clipped by 4 bases and J by 5 bases, with 6 bases between them.

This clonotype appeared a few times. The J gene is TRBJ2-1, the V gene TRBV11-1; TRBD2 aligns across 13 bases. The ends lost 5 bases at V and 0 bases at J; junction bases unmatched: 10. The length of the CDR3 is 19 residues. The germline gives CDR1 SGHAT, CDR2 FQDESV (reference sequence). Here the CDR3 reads CASSHTGTSGTSSYNEQFF. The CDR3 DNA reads TGTGCCAGCAGCCATACCGGGACTAGCGGGACGAGCTCCTACAATGAGCAGTTCTTC.

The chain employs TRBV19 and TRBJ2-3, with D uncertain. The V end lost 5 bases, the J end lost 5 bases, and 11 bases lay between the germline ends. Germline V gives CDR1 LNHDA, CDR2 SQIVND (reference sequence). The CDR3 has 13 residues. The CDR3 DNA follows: TGTGCCAGTAGTCAGGCTAAGGAAGATACGCAGTATTTT. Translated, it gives CASSQAKEDTQYF.

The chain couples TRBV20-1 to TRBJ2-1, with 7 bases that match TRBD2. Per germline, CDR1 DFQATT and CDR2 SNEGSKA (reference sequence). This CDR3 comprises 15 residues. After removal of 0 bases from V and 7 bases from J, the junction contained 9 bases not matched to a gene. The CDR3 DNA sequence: TGCAGTGCTAGAGATACCCTGGCGGGAGCGAATGAGCAGTTCTTC. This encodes CSARDTLAGANEQFF.

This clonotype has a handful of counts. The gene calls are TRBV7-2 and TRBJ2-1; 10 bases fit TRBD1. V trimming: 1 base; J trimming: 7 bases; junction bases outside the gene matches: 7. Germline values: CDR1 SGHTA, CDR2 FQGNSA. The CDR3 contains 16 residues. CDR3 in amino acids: CASSLGPGQGVNEQFF. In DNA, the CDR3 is TGTGCCAGCAGCTTAGGACCTGGACAGGGGGTTAATGAGCAGTTCTTC.

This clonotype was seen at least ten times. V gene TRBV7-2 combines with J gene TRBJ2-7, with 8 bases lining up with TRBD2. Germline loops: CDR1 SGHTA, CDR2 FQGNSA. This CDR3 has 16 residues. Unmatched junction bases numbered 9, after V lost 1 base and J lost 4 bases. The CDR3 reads CASSLVGGTRGYEQYF. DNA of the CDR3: TGTGCCAGCAGCTTAGTAGGGGGGACTAGGGGATACGAGCAGTACTTC.

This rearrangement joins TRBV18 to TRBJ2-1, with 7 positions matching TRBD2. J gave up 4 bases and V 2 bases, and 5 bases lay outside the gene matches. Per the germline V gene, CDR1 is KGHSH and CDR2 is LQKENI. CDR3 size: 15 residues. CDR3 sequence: CASSPRASGYNEQFF. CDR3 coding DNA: TGTGCCAGCTCACCAAGGGCTAGCGGATACAATGAGCAGTTCTTC.

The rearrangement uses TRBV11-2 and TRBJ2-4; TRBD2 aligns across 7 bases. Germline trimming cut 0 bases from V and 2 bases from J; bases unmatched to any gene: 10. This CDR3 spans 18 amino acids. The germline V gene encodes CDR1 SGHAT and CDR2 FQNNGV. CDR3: CASSLDLTGGASKNIQYF. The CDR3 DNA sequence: TGTGCCAGCAGCTTAGATCTGACGGGGGGTGCGTCCAAAAACATTCAGTACTTC.

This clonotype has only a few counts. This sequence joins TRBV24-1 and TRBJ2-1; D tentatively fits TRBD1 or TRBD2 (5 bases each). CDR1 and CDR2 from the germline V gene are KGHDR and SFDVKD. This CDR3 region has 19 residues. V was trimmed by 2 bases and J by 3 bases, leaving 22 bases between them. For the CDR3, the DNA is TGTGCCACCAGTGATTCTTTCCCCAGTTGGGGGTTGGTCTACAATGAGCAGTTCTTC. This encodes CATSDSFPSWGLVYNEQFF.

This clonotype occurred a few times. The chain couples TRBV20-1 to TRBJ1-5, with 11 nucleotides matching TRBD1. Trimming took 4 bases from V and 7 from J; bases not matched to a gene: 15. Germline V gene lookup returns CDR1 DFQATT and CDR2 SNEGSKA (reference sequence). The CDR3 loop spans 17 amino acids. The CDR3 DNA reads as TGCAGTGCTACTAAGGGGTATGGACAGGGGGCAGGACAGCCCCAGCATTTT. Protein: CSATKGYGQGAGQPQHF.

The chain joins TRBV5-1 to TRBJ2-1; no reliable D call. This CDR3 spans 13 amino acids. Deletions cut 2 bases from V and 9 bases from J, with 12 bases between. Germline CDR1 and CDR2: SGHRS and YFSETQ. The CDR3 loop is CASSFTHPGEQFF. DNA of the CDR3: TGCGCCAGCAGCTTTACCCACCCGGGTGAGCAGTTCTTC.

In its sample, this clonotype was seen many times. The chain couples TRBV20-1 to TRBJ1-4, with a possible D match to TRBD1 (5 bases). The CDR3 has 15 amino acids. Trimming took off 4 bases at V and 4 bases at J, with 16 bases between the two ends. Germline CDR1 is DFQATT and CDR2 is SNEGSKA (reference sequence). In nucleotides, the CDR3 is TGCAGTGCTAACCCGGGCGGGGCCTTTAATGAAAAACTGTTTTTT. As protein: CSANPGGAFNEKLFF.